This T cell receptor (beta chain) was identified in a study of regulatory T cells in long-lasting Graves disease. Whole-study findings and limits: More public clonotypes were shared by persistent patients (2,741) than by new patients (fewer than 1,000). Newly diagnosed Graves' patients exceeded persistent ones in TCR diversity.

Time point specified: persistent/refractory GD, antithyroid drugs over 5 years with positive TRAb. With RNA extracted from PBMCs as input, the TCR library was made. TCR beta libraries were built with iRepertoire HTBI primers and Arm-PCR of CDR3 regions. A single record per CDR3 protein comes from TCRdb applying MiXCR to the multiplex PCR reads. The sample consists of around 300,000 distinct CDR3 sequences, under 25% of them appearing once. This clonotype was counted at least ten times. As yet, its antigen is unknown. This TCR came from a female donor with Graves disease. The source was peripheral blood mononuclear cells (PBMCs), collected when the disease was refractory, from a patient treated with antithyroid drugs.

The CDR3 bases are TGTGCCAGCAGCCGTCTGTGGCAGGGGGACTATGGCTACACCTTC. The encoded protein is CASSRLWQGDYGYTF. The chain has TRBV28 and TRBJ1-2; 7 positions agree with TRBD1. The CDR3 is 15 residues long. Trimming took 6 bases from V and 3 from J; bases not matched to a gene: 10. Germline assignment: CDR1 MDHEN and CDR2 SYDVKM.